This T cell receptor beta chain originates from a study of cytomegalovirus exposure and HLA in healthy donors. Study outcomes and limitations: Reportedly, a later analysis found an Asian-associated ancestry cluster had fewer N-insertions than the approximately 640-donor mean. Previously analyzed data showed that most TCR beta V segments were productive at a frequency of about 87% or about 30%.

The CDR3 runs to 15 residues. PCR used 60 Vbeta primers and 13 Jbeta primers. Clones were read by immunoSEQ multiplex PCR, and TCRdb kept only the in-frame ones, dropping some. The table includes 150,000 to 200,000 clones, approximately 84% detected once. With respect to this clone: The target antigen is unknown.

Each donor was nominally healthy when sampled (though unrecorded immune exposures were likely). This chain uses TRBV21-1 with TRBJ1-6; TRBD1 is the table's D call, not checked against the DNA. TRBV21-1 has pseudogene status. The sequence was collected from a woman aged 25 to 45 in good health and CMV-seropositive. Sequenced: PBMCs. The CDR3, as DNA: TGTGCCAGCAGCCCACCGGGACAGGGGAATTCACCCCTCCACTTT. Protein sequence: CASSPPGQGNSPLHF.